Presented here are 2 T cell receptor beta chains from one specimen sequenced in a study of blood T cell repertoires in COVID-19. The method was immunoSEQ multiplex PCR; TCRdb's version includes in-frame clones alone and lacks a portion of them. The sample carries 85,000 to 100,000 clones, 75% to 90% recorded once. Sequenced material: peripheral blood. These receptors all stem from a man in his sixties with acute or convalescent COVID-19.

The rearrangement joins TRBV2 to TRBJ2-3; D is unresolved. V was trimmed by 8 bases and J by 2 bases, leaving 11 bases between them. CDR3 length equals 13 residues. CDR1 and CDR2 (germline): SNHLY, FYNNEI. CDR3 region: CASRLQTTDTQYF. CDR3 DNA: TGTGCCAGCCGACTCCAAACCACAGATACGCAGTATTTT.

Here the CDR3 DNA reads TGTGCCAGCAGCTTAGTGGAGGGCTCCGAGCAGTACTTC. Amino acids: CASSLVEGSEQYF. The gene calls are TRBV7-9 and TRBJ2-7; D perhaps matches TRBD2 (6 bases). The CDR3 is made up of 13 amino acids. The V gene's germline CDR1 is SEHNR and CDR2 FQNEAQ (reference sequence). V lost 1 base, J lost 6 bases, and 10 bases lay in between.